A single sample gave rise to the 25 T cell receptor beta chains below, sequenced in a study of prognosis after radiotherapy for stage I lung cancer (dated by TCRdb to about 2021). The data were produced on an Illumina HiSeq 3000. Two rounds of multiplex PCR on genomic DNA were used to amplify the TCR beta CDR3 region. The first PCR round used primers specific to each TRBV and TRBJ gene, with sequences filed in Chinese patent CN105087789A. TCRdb passed the public sequencing reads through fastp at Q25 and MiXCR, retaining productive beta sequences. Each record represents a unique CDR3 protein, reported with the most common genes and DNA among its rows. The sample table lists approximately 17,000 distinct CDR3 sequences, under 55% of them with a count of one. About two fifths of the sample belongs to the ten largest clones. The material was PBMCs, obtained before or after stereotactic body radiation therapy (not recorded which). Every receptor here comes from a donor aged 50 or older with non-small cell lung cancer.

This clonotype occurred a few times. The chain is built from TRBV12-3 or TRBV12-4 and TRBJ1-6, with unresolved D. The CDR3 loop spans 17 amino acids. The germline V and J ends were trimmed by 3 bases and 4 bases, with 16 bases remaining between them. The CDR3 DNA reads as TGTGCCAGCAGTTTTGGAGGGTTAGGCTCATATAATTCACCCCTCCACTTT. Protein: CASSFGGLGSYNSPLHF.

This clonotype is categorized as medium-sized. An end of the junction differs from the germline gene, which may be a read error. This sequence joins TRBV27 and TRBJ2-1, with no clear D. The length of the CDR3 is 11 residues. Germline V lookup: CDR1 MNHEY, CDR2 SMNVEV (reference sequence). Here the CDR3 DNA reads TGTGCCAGCGGTTTTCGGAATGAGCAGTTCTTC. This sequence encodes CASGFRNEQFF.

In this sample, this clonotype is medium-sized. The chain carries TRBV6-2 or TRBV6-3 and TRBJ1-6, with D maybe TRBD1 (5 bases). Germline lookup yields CDR1 MNHEY and CDR2 SVGEGT. Between the trimmed V and J ends, which lost 2 bases and 10 bases, there was a span of 15 bases. There are 15 residues in the CDR3. Here the CDR3 DNA reads TGTGCCAGCAGTTACATCGGCAGGGTCGGGTCACCCCTCCACTTT. It yields the protein CASSYIGRVGSPLHF.

By frequency in the sample, this clonotype is medium-sized. The rearrangement links TRBV12-3 or TRBV12-4 to TRBJ2-1, with 7 bases lining up with TRBD1. CDR3 length: 15 amino acids. V shed 6 bases and J 3 bases; nucleotides not matched to a gene: 8. As DNA, the CDR3 is TGTGCCAGCAGGAGGACAGGTTTTATCTACAATGAGCAGTTCTTC. Translated, it gives CASRRTGFIYNEQFF.

This clonotype was counted only a few times. A single base separates this from a much larger clone, so it may be a read error. This chain uses TRBV10-2 with TRBJ2-3; TRBD2 matches 9 bases. J gave up 2 bases and V 2 bases, and 20 bases lay outside the gene matches. CDR3 size: 21 residues. Germline-derived CDR1 and CDR2 are WSHSY and SAAADI. CDR3 loop: CASSETGGQGLATSFTDTQYF. As DNA, the CDR3 is TGCGCCAGCAGTGAGACGGGAGGGCAGGGACTAGCCACCTCCTTCACAGATACGCAGTATTTT.

V gene TRBV3-1 combines with J gene TRBJ2-1, with 8 positions matching TRBD2. This CDR3 spans 15 amino acids. The J segment lost 11 bases and the V segment lost 0 bases, leaving 9 bases of the junction unmatched. From germline, CDR1 is LGHDT and CDR2 YNNKEL (reference sequence). The CDR3 nucleotides are TGTGCCAGCAGCCAAGAAAGGCGGGGGGAACGTCAGCAGTTCTTC. This translates into CASSQERRGERQQFF.

As concerns this clonotype: With only one base between it and a far larger clone, this is likely a read error. The chain links TRBV7-3 to TRBJ2-7; 7 bases agree with TRBD2. V was pared by 4 bases and J by 0 bases, with 6 bases of the junction left unmatched. Germline CDR1 and CDR2: SGHTA and FQGTGA. This CDR3 comprises 15 residues. The CDR3 bases are TGTGCCAGCAGCTGCGGCGGGGGAAGCTCCTACGAGCAGTACTTC. This sequence encodes CASSCGGGSSYEQYF.

This clonotype was seen ten or more times. This clone may be a read error of a much larger clone one base away. The J gene is TRBJ2-1, the V gene TRBV6-1; the match to TRBD1 covers 9 bases. The CDR3 is made up of 15 amino acids. V shed 6 bases, J shed 5 bases, and the junction held 8 bases outside the gene matches. The germline V gene encodes CDR1 MNHNS and CDR2 SASEGT. This CDR3 is CASRLGTGFHNEQFF. DNA of the CDR3: TGTGCCAGCAGGCTAGGGACAGGGTTCCACAATGAGCAGTTCTTC.

This clonotype was picked up a small number of times. V usage is TRBV28 and J usage is TRBJ1-1, with D hard to call. The germline gives CDR1 MDHEN, CDR2 SYDVKM. The CDR3 is made up of 16 amino acids. V lost 3 bases, J lost 1 base, and 15 bases lay in between. CDR3 nucleotide sequence: TGTGCCAGCAGTTTGGGAGGTGCTGGGAAGAACACTGAAGCTTTCTTT. Amino acid sequence: CASSLGGAGKNTEAFF.

This clonotype ranks as medium-sized. V gene TRBV2 combines with J gene TRBJ1-6; 7 bases match TRBD1. Germline trimming cut 7 bases from V and 7 bases from J; bases unmatched to any gene: 4. CDR1 is SNHLY, CDR2 FYNNEI, per germline. The CDR3 loop spans 13 amino acids. In nucleotides, the CDR3 is TGTGCCAGCATGAGGGACAGAAATTCACCCCTCCACTTT. It specifies CASMRDRNSPLHF.

This clonotype came up a few times. The chain is built from TRBV19 and TRBJ2-2, with D hard to call. Germline CDR1 and CDR2: LNHDA and SQIVND (reference sequence). The V end was cut by 5 bases, the J end by 5 bases, with 15 bases between. The CDR3 contains 15 residues. This chain's CDR3 is CASSPDLMGTGELFF. CDR3 sequence (DNA): TGTGCCAGTAGTCCGGACCTCATGGGGACCGGGGAGCTGTTTTTT. Using reference TRBV19 and TRBJ2-2 for the parts outside the CDR3, the full variable domain is DGGITQSPKYLFRKEGQNVTLSCEQNLNHDAMYWYRQDPGQGLRLIYYSQIVNDFQKGDIAEGYSVSREKKESFPLTVTSAQKNPTAFYLCASSPDLMGTGELFFGEGSRLTVL.

This clonotype came up many times. This chain connects TRBV19 to TRBJ2-1; D remains unclear. V lost 5 bases, J lost 9 bases, and 8 bases lay in between. Germline V CDR1 and CDR2: LNHDA, SQIVND (reference sequence). The CDR3 sequence is 11 residues long. The CDR3: CASSYLIEQFF. CDR3 nucleotides: TGTGCCAGTAGTTACCTTATTGAGCAGTTCTTC.

The chain links TRBV6-1 to TRBJ1-5; D may be TRBD1 (5 bases). Trimming left V 4 bases short and J 0 bases short, with 10 bases between. The V gene's germline CDR1 is MNHNS and CDR2 SASEGT. The CDR3 length is 15 residues. The CDR3 nucleotides are TGTGCCAGCAGTGGGGGACCGTATAGCAATCAGCCCCAGCATTTT. It yields the protein CASSGGPYSNQPQHF.

The chain uses TRBV6-5 and TRBJ1-1; D possibly corresponds to TRBD1 (5 bases). Germline assignment: CDR1 MNHEY and CDR2 SVGAGI. This CDR3 has 13 residues. The germline V and J ends were trimmed by 4 bases and 7 bases, with 13 bases remaining between them. The CDR3 here is CASSSNLQDEAFF. Written as DNA, the CDR3 is TGTGCCAGCAGTTCGAACCTACAGGATGAAGCTTTCTTT.

This clonotype was recorded a few times. J is TRBJ2-7 and V is TRBV7-9, with D perhaps matching TRBD1 or TRBD2 (5 bases each). Germline CDR1 SEHNR, CDR2 FQNEAQ (reference sequence). The ends were cut back, 5 bases at V and 7 bases at J, with 21 bases in the middle. The CDR3 sequence is 15 residues long. Here the CDR3 DNA reads TGTGCCAGCAGCCCGGAGGCGGGCAGGCCAGGGGAGCAGTACTTC. It codes for CASSPEAGRPGEQYF.

A few counts support this clonotype. The chain has TRBV28 and TRBJ1-2, with D unclear. Trimming stripped 4 bases from V and 8 bases from J, with 17 bases between. This CDR3 contains 14 residues. The germline CDR1 and CDR2 sequences are MDHEN and SYDVKM. In DNA, the CDR3 is TGTGCCAGCAGTTCCTCCGGGCCCTCGAGGGGCTACACCTTC. Translated: CASSSSGPSRGYTF.

This clonotype occurred many times. The V and J genes are TRBV20-1 and TRBJ2-2; D possibly corresponds to TRBD2 (6 bases). The CDR3 is 13 residues long. Between the trimmed V and J ends, which lost 1 base and 6 bases, there was a span of 9 bases. Germline V gives CDR1 DFQATT, CDR2 SNEGSKA (reference sequence). The CDR3 DNA sequence: TGCAGTGCTAGAGCGGGGGTGGCCGGGGAGCTGTTTTTT. The encoded protein is CSARAGVAGELFF.

V gene TRBV7-3 combines with J gene TRBJ2-1; TRBD2 might be the D (5 bases). CDR1 and CDR2 (germline): SGHTA, FQGTGA. V shed 5 bases and J shed 5 bases, with 10 bases lying between them. The CDR3 runs 13 residues. The CDR3 bases are TGTGCCAGCAGCCAGGAGCGGAACAATGAGCAGTTCTTC. Amino acids: CASSQERNNEQFF.

This clonotype was recorded at least ten times. The V gene is TRBV19, the J gene TRBJ1-1; maybe TRBD1 (6 bases). CDR3 length: 18 amino acids. Germline assignment: CDR1 LNHDA and CDR2 SQIVND (reference sequence). Trimming left V 3 bases short and J 3 bases short, with 23 bases between. In DNA form, the CDR3 reads TGTGCCAGTAGTATGGTACCAGGGTTCCAGGGGTTGGACACTGAAGCTTTCTTT. As protein: CASSMVPGFQGLDTEAFF.

This clonotype has only one observation. The chain joins TRBV11-2 to TRBJ2-5; no reliable D call. Trimming took 5 bases from V and 6 from J, leaving 22 bases between them. CDR3 length: 16 residues. Germline V lookup: CDR1 SGHAT, CDR2 FQNNGV. CDR3 loop: CASSPFLKANYKTQYF. The CDR3 nucleotides read TGTGCCAGCAGCCCATTCTTAAAGGCTAACTACAAGACCCAGTACTTC. The full variable domain, its missing parts supplied by reference TRBV11-2 and TRBJ2-5, is EAGVAQSPRYKIIEKRQSVAFWCNPISGHATLYWYQQILGQGPKLLIQFQNNGVVDDSQLPKDRFSAERLKGVDSTLKIQPAKLEDSAVYLCASSPFLKANYKTQYFGPGTRLLVL.

The V gene is TRBV20-1, the J gene TRBJ2-1; 7 nucleotides agree with TRBD1. Per germline, CDR1 DFQATT and CDR2 SNEGSKA (reference sequence). This CDR3 comprises 16 residues. V dropped 2 bases and J dropped 7; count of bases not matched to a gene: 14. The CDR3 region is CSARLPPGQWTNEQFF. The CDR3 nucleotides read TGCAGTGCTAGACTCCCCCCGGGACAGTGGACGAATGAGCAGTTCTTC.

This clonotype was seen at least ten times. The chain recombines TRBV28 with TRBJ1-1; D gene ambiguous. CDR3 length: 13 residues. With 2 bases removed from V and 1 base from J, the gap between germline ends came to 5 bases. Germline CDR1 and CDR2: MDHEN and SYDVKM. Written as DNA, the CDR3 is TGTGCCAGCAGTTTAGCGAGGAACACTGAAGCTTTCTTT. It yields the protein CASSLARNTEAFF.

This clonotype has only a few counts. V usage is TRBV6-1 and J usage is TRBJ1-2, with unresolved D. CDR1 and CDR2 (germline): MNHNS, SASEGT. V gave up 6 bases and J gave up 7 bases, with 12 bases separating them. The CDR3 spans 12 residues. CDR3 DNA sequence: TGTGCCAGCAGCAGGTCGGGCTCTGGCTACACCTTC. Its protein product is CASSRSGSGYTF.

The V and J genes are TRBV7-2 and TRBJ2-2; TRBD1 is a possible D gene (6 bases). The CDR3 covers 13 residues. CDR1 and CDR2 from the germline V gene are SGHTA and FQGNSA. V gave up 5 bases and J gave up 6 bases, with 10 bases separating them. The CDR3 is CASSRPGAGELFF. The CDR3 DNA is TGTGCCAGCAGCCGCCCAGGGGCCGGGGAGCTGTTTTTT.

The rearrangement uses TRBV6-2 or TRBV6-3 and TRBJ2-7; D is uncertain. V dropped 5 bases and J dropped 4 bases, with 12 bases sitting between them. CDR1 MNHEY and CDR2 SVGEGT come from the germline V gene. The CDR3 length is 13 residues. CDR3 sequence reads: CASSDSSWYEQYF. The DNA for the CDR3 is TGTGCCAGCAGTGATTCCTCTTGGTACGAGCAGTACTTC.